This record concerns one TCR beta chain sequence. Its antigen is currently unknown. MiXCR was run by TCRdb on the PCR reads, yielding one entry per CDR3 protein. This sample has hundreds of thousands of distinct CDR3 sequences, with approximately 24% found just once. CDR3 size: 21 residues. Germline V CDR1 and CDR2: GTSNPN, SVGIG (reference sequence). The V segment lost 1 base and the J segment 0 bases; nucleotides outside the gene matches: 21. This sample was included in a study of molecular identifiers for immune sequencing clone quantification. Looking at the study overall: In replicates, the authors split RNA from 20,000 or 100,000 naive CD8 cells five ways and sequenced four.

Study findings and constraints: Under 1% of molecules in naive cells, but over 98% of effector molecules, belonged to clones above 20 RNA copies. Single-cell amounts of spiked Jurkat TCR RNA were reportedly detectable among about a million naive cells.

The receptor was derived from a human donor in good health. Some libraries in this study had Jurkat cell RNA spiked in. The chain recombines TRBV30 with TRBJ2-5; 9 bases fit TRBD1. The sample taken for sequencing was naive CD8+ T cells from blood, with Jurkat cell RNA spiked in. The subset: FACS-sorted CD8+CD4-CCR7+CD45RA+ naive T cells. The CDR3, as DNA: TGTGCCTGGAGTGAGGGGGAACCCCTCCGGGACAGGGACCCGTACCAAGAGACCCAGTACTTC. This sequence encodes CAWSEGEPLRDRDPYQETQYF. Based on the CDR3 plus reference TRBV30 and TRBJ2-5, the full variable domain is SQTIHQWPATLVQPVGSPLSLECTVEGTSNPNLYWYRQAAGRGLQLLFYSVGIGQISSEVPQNLSASRPQDRQFILSSKKLLLSDSGFYLCAWSEGEPLRDRDPYQETQYFGPGTRLLVL.